Described below is a single T cell receptor beta chain sequence and its context. V was trimmed by 7 bases and J by 2 bases, leaving 17 bases between them. Germline values: CDR1 SQVTM, CDR2 ANQGSEA. CDR3 length: 15 amino acids. This sample is part of a study of blood T cell repertoires in COVID-19. Turning to the study itself: The United States, Italy and Spain supplied acute and convalescent COVID-19 samples. The cDNA or gDNA used as material had been derived from T cells, B-cell-depleted T cells, or PBMCs.

Original handling: Nucleated cell number was recorded as an estimate derived from reference gene primer amplification. Profiling relied on immunoSEQ multiplex PCR, and the TCRdb table lists in-frame clones only, not all of them. The V and J calls and clone size come from that table; D and trimming were worked out from the DNA. The data contain 250,000 to 300,000 clones, about 88% of them singletons. The source is a man aged 18 to 30 with active or convalescent COVID-19. The J gene is TRBJ2-2, the V gene TRBV29-1; D perhaps matches TRBD2 (6 bases). The material sequenced was peripheral blood. The CDR3 reads CSDREDANNTGELFF. CDR3 sequence (DNA): TGCAGCGATAGGGAGGACGCCAATAACACCGGGGAGCTGTTTTTT.